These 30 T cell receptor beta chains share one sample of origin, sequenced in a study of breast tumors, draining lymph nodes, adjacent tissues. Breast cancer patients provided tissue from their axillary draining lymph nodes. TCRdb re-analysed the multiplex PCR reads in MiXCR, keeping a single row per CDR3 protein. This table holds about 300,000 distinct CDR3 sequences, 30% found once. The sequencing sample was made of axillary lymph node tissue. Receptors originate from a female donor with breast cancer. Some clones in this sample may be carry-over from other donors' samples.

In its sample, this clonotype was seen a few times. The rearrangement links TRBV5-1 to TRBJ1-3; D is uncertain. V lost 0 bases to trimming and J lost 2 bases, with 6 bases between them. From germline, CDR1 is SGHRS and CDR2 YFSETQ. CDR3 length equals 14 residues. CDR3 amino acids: CASSLDSAGNTIYF. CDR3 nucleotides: TGCGCCAGCAGCTTGGACAGTGCTGGAAACACCATATATTTT.

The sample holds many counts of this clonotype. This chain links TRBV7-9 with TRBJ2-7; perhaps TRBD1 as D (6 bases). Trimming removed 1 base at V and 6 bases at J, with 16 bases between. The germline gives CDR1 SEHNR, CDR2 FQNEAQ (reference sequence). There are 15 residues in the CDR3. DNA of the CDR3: TGTGCCAGCAGCTTAGGAGTGGGGGCAGAGGGCGAGCAGTACTTC. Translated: CASSLGVGAEGEQYF. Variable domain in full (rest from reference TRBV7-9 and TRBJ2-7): DTGVSQNPRHKITKRGQNVTFRCDPISEHNRLYWYRQTLGQGPEFLTYFQNEAQLEKSRLLSDRFSAERPKGSFSTLEIQRTEQGDSAMYLCASSLGVGAEGEQYFGPGTRLTVT.

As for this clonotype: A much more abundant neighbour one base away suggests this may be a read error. CDR3 DNA: TGTGCCAGCAGTTTGGATCCGCGGGGTCACAATGAGCAGTTCTTC. It translates to CASSLDPRGHNEQFF. The chain links TRBV11-2 to TRBJ2-1, with D maybe TRBD2 (6 bases). Germline V gene sequence: CDR1 SGHAT, CDR2 FQNNGV. CDR3 length equals 15 residues. V was pared by 6 bases and J by 5 bases, with 17 bases between.

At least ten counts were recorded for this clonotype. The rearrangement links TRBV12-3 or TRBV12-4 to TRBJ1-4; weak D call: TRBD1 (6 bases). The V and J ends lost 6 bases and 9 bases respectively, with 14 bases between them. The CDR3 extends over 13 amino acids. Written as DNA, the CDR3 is TGTGCCAGCAGCACGACAGGAACCCAAAAACTGTTTTTT. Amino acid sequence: CASSTTGTQKLFF.

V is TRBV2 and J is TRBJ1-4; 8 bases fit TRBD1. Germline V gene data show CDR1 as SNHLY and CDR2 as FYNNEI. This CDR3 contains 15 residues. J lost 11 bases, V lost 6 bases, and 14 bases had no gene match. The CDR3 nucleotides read TGTGCCAGCAGCGCTCCGAGACAGGGGACTGAGAAACTGTTTTTT. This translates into CASSAPRQGTEKLFF.

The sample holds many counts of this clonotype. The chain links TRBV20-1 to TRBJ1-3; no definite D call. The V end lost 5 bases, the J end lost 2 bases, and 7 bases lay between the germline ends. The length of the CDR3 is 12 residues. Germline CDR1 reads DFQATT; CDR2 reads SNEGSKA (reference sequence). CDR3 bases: TGCAGTGCTTTGGGAGCTGGAAACACCATATATTTT. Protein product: CSALGAGNTIYF.

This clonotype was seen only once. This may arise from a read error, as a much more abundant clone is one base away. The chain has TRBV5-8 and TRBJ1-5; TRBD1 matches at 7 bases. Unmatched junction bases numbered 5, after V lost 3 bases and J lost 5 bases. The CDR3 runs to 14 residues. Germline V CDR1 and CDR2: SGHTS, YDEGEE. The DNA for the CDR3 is TGTGCCAGCAGCTGGGGGACAGCGGATCAGCCCCAGCATTTT. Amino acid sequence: CASSWGTADQPQHF.

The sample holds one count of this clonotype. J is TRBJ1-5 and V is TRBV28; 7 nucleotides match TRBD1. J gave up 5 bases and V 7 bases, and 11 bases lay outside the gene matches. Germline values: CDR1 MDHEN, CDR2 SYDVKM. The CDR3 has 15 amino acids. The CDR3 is CASTHTDRYYQPQHF. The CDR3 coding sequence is TGTGCCAGCACCCATACGGACAGGTACTATCAGCCCCAGCATTTT.

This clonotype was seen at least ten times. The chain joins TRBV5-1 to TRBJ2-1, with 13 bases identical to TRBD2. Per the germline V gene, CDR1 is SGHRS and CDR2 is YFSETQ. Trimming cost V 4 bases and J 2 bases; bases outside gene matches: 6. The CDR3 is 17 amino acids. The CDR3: CASSGGLAGVTYNEQFF. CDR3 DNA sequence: TGCGCCAGCAGCGGAGGACTAGCGGGAGTGACCTACAATGAGCAGTTCTTC.

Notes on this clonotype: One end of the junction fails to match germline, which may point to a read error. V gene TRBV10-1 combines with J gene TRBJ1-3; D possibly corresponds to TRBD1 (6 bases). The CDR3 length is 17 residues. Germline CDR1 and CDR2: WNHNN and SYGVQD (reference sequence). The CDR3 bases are TGTGCCATCAGTGAGACCAAAACGGGGGGCGTTGGAAACACCATGTATTTT. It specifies CAISETKTGGVGNTMYF.

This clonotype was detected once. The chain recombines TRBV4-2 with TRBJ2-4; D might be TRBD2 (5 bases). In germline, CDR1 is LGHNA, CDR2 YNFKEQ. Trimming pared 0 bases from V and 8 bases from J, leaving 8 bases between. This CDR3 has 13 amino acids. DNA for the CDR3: TGTGCCAGCAGCCAAGACGGGAATGACATTCAGTACTTC. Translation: CASSQDGNDIQYF.

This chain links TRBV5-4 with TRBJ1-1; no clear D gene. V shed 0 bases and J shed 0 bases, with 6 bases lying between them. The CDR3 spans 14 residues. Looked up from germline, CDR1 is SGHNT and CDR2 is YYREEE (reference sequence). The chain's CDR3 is CASSLGRVNTEAFF. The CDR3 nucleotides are TGTGCCAGCAGCTTGGGTAGGGTGAACACTGAAGCTTTCTTT.

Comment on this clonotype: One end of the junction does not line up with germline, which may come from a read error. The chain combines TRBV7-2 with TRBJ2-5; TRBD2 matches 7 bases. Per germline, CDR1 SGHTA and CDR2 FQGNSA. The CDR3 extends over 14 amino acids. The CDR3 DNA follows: TGCGCCAGCAGCTTAAGGGAGGGCGGCGAGGCCCAGTACTTC. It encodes CASSLREGGEAQYF.

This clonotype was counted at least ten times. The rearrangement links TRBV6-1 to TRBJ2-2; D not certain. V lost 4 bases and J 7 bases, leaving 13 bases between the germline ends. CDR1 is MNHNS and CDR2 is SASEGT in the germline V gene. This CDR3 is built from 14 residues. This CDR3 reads CASSVQRSGGELFF. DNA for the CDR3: TGTGCCAGCAGTGTTCAGCGTAGTGGCGGGGAGCTGTTTTTT.

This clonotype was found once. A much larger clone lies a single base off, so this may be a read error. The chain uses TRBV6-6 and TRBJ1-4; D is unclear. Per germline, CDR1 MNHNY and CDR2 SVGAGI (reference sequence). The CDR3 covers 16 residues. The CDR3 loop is CASSHSSGRRNEKLFF. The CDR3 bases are TGTGCCAGCAGTCACTCGAGCGGGAGACGTAATGAAAAACTGTTTTTT.

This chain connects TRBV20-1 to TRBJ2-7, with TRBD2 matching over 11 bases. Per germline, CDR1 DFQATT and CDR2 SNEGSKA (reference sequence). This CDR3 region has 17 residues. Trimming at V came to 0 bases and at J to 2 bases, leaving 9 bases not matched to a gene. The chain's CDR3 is CSARDLFASGGTYEQYF. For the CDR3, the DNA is TGCAGTGCTAGAGATCTTTTTGCTAGCGGGGGGACCTACGAGCAGTACTTC.

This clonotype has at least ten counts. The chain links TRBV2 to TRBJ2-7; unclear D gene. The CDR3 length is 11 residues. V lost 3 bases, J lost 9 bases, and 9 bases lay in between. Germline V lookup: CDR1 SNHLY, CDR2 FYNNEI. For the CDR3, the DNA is TGTGCCAGCAGTGATGAGGCTTCGCAGTACTTC. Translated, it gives CASSDEASQYF.

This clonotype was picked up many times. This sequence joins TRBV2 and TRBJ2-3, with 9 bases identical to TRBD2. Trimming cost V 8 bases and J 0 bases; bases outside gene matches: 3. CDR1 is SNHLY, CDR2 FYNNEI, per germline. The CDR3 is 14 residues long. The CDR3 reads CASRLAGSTDTQYF. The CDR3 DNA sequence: TGTGCCAGCCGGCTAGCGGGAAGCACAGATACGCAGTATTTT.

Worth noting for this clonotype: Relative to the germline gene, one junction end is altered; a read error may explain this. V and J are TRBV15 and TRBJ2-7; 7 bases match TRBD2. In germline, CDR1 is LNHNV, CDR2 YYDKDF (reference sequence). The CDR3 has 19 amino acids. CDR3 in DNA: TGTGCCACTAGCAGAGAGATCCTAACCGGGACTGGCGGGAGATACGAGCAGTACTTC. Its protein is CATSREILTGTGGRYEQYF. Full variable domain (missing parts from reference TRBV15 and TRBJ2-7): DAMVIQNPRYQVTQFGKPVTLSCSQTLNHNVMYWYQQKSSQAPKLLFHYYDKDFNNEADTPDNFQSRRPNTSFCFLDIRSPGLGDTAMYLCATSREILTGTGGRYEQYFGPGTRLTVT.

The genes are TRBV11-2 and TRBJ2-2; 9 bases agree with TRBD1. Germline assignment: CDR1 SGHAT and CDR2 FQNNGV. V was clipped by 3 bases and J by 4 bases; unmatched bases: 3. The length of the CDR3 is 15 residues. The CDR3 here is CASSFLQGATGELFF. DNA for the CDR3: TGTGCCAGCAGCTTCCTACAGGGGGCCACCGGGGAGCTGTTTTTT.

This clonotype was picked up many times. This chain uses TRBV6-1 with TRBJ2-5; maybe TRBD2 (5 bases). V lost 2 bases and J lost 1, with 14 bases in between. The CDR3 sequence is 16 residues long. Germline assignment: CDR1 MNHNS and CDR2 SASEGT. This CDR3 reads CASSEKAGGLQETQYF. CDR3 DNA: TGTGCCAGCAGTGAAAAAGCAGGAGGACTCCAAGAGACCCAGTACTTC.

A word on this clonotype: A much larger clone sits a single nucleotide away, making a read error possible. The DNA of the CDR3 is TGTGCCAGCAGCCAAGTTAGGGTGGATACGCAGTATTTT. Its translation is CASSQVRVDTQYF. The chain combines TRBV9 with TRBJ2-3; D unresolved. The CDR3 covers 13 residues. CDR1 and CDR2 (germline): SGDLS, YYNGEE. V shed 4 bases and J shed 6 bases, with 12 bases lying between them.

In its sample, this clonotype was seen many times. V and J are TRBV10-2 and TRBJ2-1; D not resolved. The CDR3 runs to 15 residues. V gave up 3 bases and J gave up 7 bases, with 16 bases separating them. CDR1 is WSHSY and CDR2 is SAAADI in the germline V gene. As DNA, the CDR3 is TGCGCCAGCAGTGACTCTAAGGGTATTGTGAATGAGCAGTTCTTC. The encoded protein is CASSDSKGIVNEQFF.

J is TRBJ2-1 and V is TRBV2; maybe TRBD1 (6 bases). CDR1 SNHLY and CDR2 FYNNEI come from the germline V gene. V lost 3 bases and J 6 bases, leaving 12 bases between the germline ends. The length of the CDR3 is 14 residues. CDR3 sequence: CASSEGQRLNEQFF. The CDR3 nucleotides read TGTGCCAGCAGTGAGGGACAAAGGCTCAATGAGCAGTTCTTC.

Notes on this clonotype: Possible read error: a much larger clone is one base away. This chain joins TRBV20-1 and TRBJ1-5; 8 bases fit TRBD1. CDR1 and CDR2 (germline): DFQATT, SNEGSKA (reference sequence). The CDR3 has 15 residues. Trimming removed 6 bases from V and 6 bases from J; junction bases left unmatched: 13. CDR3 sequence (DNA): TGCAGTGCGCCCACAGCAGGGGGCGTTACTCAGCCCCAGCATTTT. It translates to CSAPTAGGVTQPQHF.

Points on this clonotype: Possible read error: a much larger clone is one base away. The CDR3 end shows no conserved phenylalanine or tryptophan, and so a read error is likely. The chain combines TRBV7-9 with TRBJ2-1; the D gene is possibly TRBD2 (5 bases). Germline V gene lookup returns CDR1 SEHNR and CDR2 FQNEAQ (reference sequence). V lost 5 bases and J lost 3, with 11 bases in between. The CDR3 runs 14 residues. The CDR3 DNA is TGTGCCAGCAGCCCAACCACTAGCTACAATGAGCAGTTCCTC. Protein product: CASSPTTSYNEQFL.

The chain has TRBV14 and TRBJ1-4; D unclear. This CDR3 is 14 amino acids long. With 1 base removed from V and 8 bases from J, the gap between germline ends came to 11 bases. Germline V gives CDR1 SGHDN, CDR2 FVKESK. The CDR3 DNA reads TGTGCCAGCAGCCAAGGCGGGGAGGACGAAAAACTGTTTTTT. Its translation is CASSQGGEDEKLFF. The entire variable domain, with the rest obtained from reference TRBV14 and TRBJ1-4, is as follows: EAGVTQFPSHSVIEKGQTVTLRCDPISGHDNLYWYRRVMGKEIKFLLHFVKESKQDESGMPNNRFLAERTGGTYSTLKVQPAELEDSGVYFCASSQGGEDEKLFFGSGTQLSVL.

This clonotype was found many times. The CDR3 protein is CASGDRQETQYF. In DNA, the CDR3 is TGCGCCAGCGGGGACAGACAAGAGACCCAGTACTTC. The V gene is TRBV10-2, the J gene TRBJ2-5; the match to TRBD1 covers 7 bases. Trimming at V came to 8 bases and at J to 2 bases, leaving 2 bases not matched to a gene. Germline V gene data show CDR1 as WSHSY and CDR2 as SAAADI. The CDR3 has 12 amino acids.

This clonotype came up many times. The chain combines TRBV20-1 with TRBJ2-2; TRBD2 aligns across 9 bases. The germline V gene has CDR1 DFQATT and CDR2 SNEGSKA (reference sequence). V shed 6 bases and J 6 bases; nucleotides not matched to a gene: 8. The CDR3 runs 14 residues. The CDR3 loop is CSATPGLAAGELFF. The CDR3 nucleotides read TGCAGTGCAACCCCGGGACTAGCTGCCGGGGAGCTGTTTTTT.

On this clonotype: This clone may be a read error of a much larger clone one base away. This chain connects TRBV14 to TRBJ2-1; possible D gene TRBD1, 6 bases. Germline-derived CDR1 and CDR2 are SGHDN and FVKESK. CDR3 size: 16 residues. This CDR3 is CASSEVDRLLNNAQFF. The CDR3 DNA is TGTGCCAGCAGCGAAGTAGACAGGCTCCTAAACAATGCGCAGTTCTTC. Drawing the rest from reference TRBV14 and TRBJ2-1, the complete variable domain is EAGVTQFPSHSVIEKGQTVTLRCDPISGHDNLYWYRRVMGKEIKFLLHFVKESKQDESGMPNNRFLAERTGGTYSTLKVQPAELEDSGVYFCASSEVDRLLNNAQFFGPGTRLTVL.